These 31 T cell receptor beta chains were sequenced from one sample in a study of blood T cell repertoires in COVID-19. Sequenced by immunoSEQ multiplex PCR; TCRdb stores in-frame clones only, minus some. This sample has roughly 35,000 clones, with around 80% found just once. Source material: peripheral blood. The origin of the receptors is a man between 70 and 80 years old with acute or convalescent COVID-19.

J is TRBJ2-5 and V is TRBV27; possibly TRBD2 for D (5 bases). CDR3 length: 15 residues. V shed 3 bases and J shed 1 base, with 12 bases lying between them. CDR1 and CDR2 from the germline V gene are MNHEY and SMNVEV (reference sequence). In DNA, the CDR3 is TGTGCCAGCAGTTTTTATACGGGAATCCAAGAGACCCAGTACTTC. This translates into CASSFYTGIQETQYF.

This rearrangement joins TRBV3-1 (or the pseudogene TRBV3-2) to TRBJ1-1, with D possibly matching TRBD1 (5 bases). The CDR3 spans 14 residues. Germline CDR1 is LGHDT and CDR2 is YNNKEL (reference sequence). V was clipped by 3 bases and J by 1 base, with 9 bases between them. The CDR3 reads CASSHTGGNTEAFF. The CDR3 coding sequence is TGTGCCAGCAGCCACACCGGGGGGAACACTGAAGCTTTCTTT.

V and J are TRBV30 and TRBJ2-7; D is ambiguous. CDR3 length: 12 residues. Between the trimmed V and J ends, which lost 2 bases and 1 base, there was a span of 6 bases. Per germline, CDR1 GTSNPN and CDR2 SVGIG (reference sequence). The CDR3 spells CAWSMLSYEQYF. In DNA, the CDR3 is TGTGCCTGGAGTATGCTATCCTACGAGCAGTACTTC. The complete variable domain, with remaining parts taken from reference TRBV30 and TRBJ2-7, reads SQTIHQWPATLVQPVGSPLSLECTVEGTSNPNLYWYRQAAGRGLQLLFYSVGIGQISSEVPQNLSASRPQDRQFILSSKKLLLSDSGFYLCAWSMLSYEQYFGPGTRLTVT.

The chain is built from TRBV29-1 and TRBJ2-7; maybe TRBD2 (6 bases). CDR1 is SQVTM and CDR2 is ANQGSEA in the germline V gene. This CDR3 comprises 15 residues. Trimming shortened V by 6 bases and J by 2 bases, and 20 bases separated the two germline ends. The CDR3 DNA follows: TGCAGCGTGAGGGGCGATGGGGTAGCGGCCTACGAGCAGTACTTC. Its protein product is CSVRGDGVAAYEQYF.

The CDR3 here is CASSVGWPGGPGELFF. The CDR3, as DNA: TGTGCCAGCAGCGTCGGGTGGCCGGGGGGACCCGGGGAGCTGTTTTTT. The chain is built from TRBV9 and TRBJ2-2, with TRBD2 matching over 7 bases. V shed 2 bases and J 6 bases; nucleotides not matched to a gene: 10. The germline gives CDR1 SGDLS, CDR2 YYNGEE. The CDR3 runs to 16 residues.

The CDR3 coding sequence is TGCGCCAGCATCCGGGACAGATCTGGCGAGCAGTACTTC. This sequence encodes CASIRDRSGEQYF. V is TRBV10-2 and J is TRBJ2-7, with 7 bases fitting TRBD1. Germline values: CDR1 WSHSY, CDR2 SAAADI. The CDR3 sequence is 13 residues long. V dropped 7 bases and J dropped 6; count of bases not matched to a gene: 9.

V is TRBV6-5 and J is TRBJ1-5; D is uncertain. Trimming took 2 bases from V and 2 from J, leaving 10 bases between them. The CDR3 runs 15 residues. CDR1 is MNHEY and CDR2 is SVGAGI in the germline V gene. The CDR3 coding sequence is TGTGCCAGCAGTTACACCGGGTCGGGCAATCAGCCCCAGCATTTT. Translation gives CASSYTGSGNQPQHF.

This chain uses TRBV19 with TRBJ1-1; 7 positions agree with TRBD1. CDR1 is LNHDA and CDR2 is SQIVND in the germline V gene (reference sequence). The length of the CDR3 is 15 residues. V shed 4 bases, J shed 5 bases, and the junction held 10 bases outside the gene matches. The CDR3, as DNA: TGTGCCAGTAGTAAGGGGGCGCGGAGGAATACTGAAGCTTTCTTT. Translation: CASSKGARRNTEAFF.

CDR3 DNA: TGCGCCAGCAGCCCCTCGAGCGGGGGTTCACACGAGCAGTACTTC. Translation: CASSPSSGGSHEQYF. The rearrangement links TRBV4-3 to TRBJ2-7; 8 nucleotides agree with TRBD2. This CDR3 region has 15 residues. The germline gives CDR1 LGHNA, CDR2 YSLEER. With 4 bases clipped from V and 5 bases from J, the junction kept 10 bases outside the gene matches.

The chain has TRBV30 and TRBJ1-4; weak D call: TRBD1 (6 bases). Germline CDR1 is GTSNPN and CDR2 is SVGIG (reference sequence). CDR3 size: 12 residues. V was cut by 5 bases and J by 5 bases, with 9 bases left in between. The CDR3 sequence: CAWDRLNEKLFF. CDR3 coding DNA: TGTGCCTGGGACAGGTTGAATGAAAAACTGTTTTTT.

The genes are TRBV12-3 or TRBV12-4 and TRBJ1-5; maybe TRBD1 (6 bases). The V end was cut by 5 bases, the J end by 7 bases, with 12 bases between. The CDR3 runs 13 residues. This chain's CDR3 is CASSSRGLQPQHF. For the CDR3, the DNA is TGTGCCAGCAGTAGCAGGGGATTGCAGCCCCAGCATTTT.

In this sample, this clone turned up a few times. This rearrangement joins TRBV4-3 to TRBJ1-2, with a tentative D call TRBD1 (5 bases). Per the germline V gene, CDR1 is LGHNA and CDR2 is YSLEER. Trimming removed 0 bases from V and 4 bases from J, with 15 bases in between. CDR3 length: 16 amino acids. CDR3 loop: CASSQDRGTGVYGYTF. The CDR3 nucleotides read TGCGCCAGCAGCCAAGATCGCGGGACCGGGGTCTATGGCTACACCTTC.

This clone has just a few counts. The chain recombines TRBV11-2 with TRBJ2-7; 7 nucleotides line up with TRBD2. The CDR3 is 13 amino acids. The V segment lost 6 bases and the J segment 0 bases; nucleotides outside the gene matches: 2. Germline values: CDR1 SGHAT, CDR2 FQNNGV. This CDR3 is CASRSGTSYEQYF. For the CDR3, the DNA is TGTGCCAGCAGGAGCGGGACCTCCTACGAGCAGTACTTC. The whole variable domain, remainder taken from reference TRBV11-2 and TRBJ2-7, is EAGVAQSPRYKIIEKRQSVAFWCNPISGHATLYWYQQILGQGPKLLIQFQNNGVVDDSQLPKDRFSAERLKGVDSTLKIQPAKLEDSAVYLCASRSGTSYEQYFGPGTRLTVT.

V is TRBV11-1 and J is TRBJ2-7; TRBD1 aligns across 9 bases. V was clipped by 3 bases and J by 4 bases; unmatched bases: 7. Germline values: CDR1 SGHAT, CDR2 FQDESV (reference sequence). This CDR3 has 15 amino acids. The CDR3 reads CASSLWGTGWYEQYF. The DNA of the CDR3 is TGTGCCAGCAGCTTGTGGGGGACAGGGTGGTACGAGCAGTACTTC. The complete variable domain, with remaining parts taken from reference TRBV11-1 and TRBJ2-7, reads EAEVAQSPRYKITEKSQAVAFWCDPISGHATLYWYRQILGQGPELLVQFQDESVVDDSQLPKDRFSAERLKGVDSTLKIQPAELGDSAMYLCASSLWGTGWYEQYFGPGTRLTVT.

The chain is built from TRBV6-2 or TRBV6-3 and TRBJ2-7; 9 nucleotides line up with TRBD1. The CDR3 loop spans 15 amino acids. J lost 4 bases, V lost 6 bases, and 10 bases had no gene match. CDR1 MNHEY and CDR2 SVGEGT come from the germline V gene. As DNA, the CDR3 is TGTGCCAGCAGCATGGACAGGGGAAGTACGTACGAGCAGTACTTC. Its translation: CASSMDRGSTYEQYF.

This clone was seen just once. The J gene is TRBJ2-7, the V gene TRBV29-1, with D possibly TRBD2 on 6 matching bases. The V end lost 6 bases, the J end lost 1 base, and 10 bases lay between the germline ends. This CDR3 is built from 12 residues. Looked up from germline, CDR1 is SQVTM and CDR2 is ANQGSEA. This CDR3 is CSVGTLSYEQYF. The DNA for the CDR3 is TGCAGCGTCGGGACTCTATCCTACGAGCAGTACTTC.

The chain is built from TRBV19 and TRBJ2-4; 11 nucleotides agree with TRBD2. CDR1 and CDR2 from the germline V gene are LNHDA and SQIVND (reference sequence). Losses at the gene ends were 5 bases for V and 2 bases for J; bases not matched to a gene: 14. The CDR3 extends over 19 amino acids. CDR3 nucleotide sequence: TGTGCCAGTAGTCCCTATAGCGGGAGGGTGACCGTGCCCAAAAACATTCAGTACTTC. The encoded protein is CASSPYSGRVTVPKNIQYF.

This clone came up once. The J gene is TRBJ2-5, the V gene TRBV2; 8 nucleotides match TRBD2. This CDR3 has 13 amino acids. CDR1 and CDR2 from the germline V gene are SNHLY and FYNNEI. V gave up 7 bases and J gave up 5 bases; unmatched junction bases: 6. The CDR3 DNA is TGTGCCAGCACCCCGGGGGGGGTGGAGACCCAGTACTTC. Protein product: CASTPGGVETQYF.

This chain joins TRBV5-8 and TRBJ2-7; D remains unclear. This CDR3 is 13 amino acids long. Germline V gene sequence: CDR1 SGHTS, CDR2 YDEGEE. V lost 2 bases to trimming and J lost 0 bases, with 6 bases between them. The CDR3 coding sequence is TGTGCCAGCAGCTTCCGGAGCTCCTACGAGCAGTACTTC. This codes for CASSFRSSYEQYF.

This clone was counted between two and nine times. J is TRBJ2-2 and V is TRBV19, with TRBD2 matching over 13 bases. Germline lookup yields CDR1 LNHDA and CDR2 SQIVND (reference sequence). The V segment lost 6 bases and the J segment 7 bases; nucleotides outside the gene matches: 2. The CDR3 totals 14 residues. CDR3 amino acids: CASSGTSGIGELFF. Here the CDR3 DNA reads TGTGCCAGTAGCGGGACTAGCGGGATCGGGGAGCTGTTTTTT.

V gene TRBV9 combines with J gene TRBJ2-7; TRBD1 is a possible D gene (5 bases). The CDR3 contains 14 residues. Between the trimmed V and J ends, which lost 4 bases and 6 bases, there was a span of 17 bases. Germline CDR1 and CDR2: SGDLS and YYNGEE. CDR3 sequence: CASSRDQGISEQYF. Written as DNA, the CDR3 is TGTGCCAGCAGCCGAGATCAGGGAATCAGCGAGCAGTACTTC.

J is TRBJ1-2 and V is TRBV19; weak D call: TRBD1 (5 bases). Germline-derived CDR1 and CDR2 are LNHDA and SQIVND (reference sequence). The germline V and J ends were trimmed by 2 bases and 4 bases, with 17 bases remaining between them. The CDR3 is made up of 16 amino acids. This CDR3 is CASSISGAGKAYGYTF. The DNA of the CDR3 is TGTGCCAGTAGTATAAGTGGCGCAGGGAAAGCCTATGGCTACACCTTC.

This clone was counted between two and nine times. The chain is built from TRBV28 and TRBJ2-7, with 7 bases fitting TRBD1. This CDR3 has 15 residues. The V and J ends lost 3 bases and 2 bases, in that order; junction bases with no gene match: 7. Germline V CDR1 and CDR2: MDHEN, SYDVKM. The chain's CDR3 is CASSFYGTEAYEQYF. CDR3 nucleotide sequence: TGTGCCAGCAGTTTTTACGGGACAGAGGCCTACGAGCAGTACTTC.

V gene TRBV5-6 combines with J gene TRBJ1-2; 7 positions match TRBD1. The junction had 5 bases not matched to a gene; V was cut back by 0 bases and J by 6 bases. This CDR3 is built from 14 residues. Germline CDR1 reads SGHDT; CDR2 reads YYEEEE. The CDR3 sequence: CASSLEGGYDGYTF. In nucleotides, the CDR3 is TGTGCCAGCAGCTTGGAAGGGGGCTATGATGGCTACACCTTC.

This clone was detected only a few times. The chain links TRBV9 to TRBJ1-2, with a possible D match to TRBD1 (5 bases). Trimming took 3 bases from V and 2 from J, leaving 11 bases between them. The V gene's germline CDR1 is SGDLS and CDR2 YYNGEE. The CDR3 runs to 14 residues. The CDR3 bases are TGTGCCAGCAGCGAGTATGACAGAAACTATGGCTACACCTTC. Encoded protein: CASSEYDRNYGYTF. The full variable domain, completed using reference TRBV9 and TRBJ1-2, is DSGVTQTPKHLITATGQRVTLRCSPRSGDLSVYWYQQSLDQGLQFLIQYYNGEERAKGNILERFSAQQFPDLHSELNLSSLELGDSALYFCASSEYDRNYGYTFGSGTRLTVV.

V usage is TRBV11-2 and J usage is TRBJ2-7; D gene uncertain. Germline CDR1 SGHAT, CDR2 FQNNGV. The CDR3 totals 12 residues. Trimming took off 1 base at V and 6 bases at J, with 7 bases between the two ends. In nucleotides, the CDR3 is TGTGCCAGCAGCTTAGGCGCGGTCGAGCAGTACTTC. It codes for CASSLGAVEQYF.

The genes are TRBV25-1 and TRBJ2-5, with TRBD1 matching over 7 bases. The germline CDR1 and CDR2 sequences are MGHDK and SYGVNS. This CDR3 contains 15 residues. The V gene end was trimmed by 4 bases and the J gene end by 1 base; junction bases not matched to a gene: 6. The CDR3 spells CASSVPQGVQETQYF. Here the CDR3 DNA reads TGTGCCAGCAGTGTCCCTCAGGGGGTCCAAGAGACCCAGTACTTC.

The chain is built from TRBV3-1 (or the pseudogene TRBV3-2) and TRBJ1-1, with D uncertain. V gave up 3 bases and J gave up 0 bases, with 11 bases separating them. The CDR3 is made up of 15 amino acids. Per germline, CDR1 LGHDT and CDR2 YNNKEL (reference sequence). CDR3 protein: CASSQSGELNTEAFF. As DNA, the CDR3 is TGTGCCAGCAGCCAGTCGGGAGAGCTGAACACTGAAGCTTTCTTT.

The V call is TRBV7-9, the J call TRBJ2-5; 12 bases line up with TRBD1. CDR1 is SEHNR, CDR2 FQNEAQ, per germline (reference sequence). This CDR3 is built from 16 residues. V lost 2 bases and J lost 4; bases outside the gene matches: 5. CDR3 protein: CASSLSGTGGGETQYF. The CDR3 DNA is TGTGCCAGCAGCTTATCCGGGACAGGGGGCGGAGAGACCCAGTACTTC.

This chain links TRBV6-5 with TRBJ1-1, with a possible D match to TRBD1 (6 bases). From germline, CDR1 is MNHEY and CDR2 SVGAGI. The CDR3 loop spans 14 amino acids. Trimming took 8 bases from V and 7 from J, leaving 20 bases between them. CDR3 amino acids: CASGSGLDSSEAFF. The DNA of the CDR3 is TGTGCCAGCGGTAGTGGGTTGGACAGCAGTGAAGCTTTCTTT.

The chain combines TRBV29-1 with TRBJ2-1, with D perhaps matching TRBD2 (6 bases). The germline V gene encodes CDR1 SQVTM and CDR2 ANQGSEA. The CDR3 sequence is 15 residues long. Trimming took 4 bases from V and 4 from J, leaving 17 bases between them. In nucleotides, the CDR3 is TGCAGCGTTGTCAGTGGGGCTAGCGAGTACAATGAGCAGTTCTTC. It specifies CSVVSGASEYNEQFF.